Listed below are T cell receptor beta chains from one sample, sequenced in a study of radiotherapy plus CTLA-4 blockade in lung cancer. Here immunoSEQ multiplex PCR was the method, and the copy in TCRdb shows in-frame clones only, minus some. The sample lists 40,000 to 45,000 clones; 60% to 80% were seen once. The starting material was peripheral blood, obtained from a patient treated with radiotherapy plus ipilimumab. These receptors were obtained from a human donor with non-small cell lung cancer who had stable disease on radiotherapy plus ipilimumab. The CDR3 runs from the conserved cysteine through the conserved F or W. D genes are given only for firm matches. Some rows mark clone size as missing; the rest say once, few, many or name a class of expanded clone.

d_call clone_size j_call v_call cdr3_nt cdr3_aa
- - TRBJ2-1 TRBV7-9 TGTGCCAGCAGCTTAGGGGCAGGGGCTAGTAATGAGCAGTTCTTC CASSLGAGASNEQFF
- - TRBJ2-7 TRBV5-1 TGCGCCAGCAGCCAGGACAGCCTCTCCTACGAGCAGTACTTC CASSQDSLSYEQYF
- once TRBJ1-1 TRBV7-3 TGTGCCAGCAGCCACGGAGGTCGGAACACTGAAGCTTTCTTT CASSHGGRNTEAFF
- - TRBJ2-3 TRBV5-5 TGTGCCAGCAGCCGGAGGGGGGGCGGGTCAGATACGCAGTATTTT CASSRRGGGSDTQYF
- - TRBJ1-1 TRBV7-9 TGTGCCAGCAGCTTAGCACCTACAGGGACTGAAGCTTTCTTT CASSLAPTGTEAFF
- - TRBJ1-2 TRBV19 TGTGCCAGTAGTAAGGAGGGATATATCTATGGCTACACCTTC CASSKEGYIYGYTF
- - TRBJ1-4 TRBV19 TGTGCCAGTCTAGGTTCGGAGGGGAAGTTTGAAAAACTGTTTTTT CASLGSEGKFEKLFF
TRBD2 - TRBJ2-1 TRBV4-2 TGTGCCAGCAGCCAACGTTTTTTAGCGGGGGGCTACAATGAGCAGTTCTTC CASSQRFLAGGYNEQFF
- - TRBJ1-6 TRBV30 TGTGCCTGGGGTGACGGCCCGGGATCACCCCTCCACTTT CAWGDGPGSPLHF
- - TRBJ2-7 TRBV21-1 TGTGCCAGCAGCCCCGAAGCTCGCGGGCGTAGCTACGAGCAGTACTTC CASSPEARGRSYEQYF
TRBD2 - TRBJ2-5 TRBV5-1 TGCGCCAGCAGCTTGCGGGTAGCGGGGGGCACAGGGCAAGAGACCCAGTACTTC CASSLRVAGGTGQETQYF
TRBD1 - TRBJ1-2 TRBV4-3 TGCGCCAGCAGCCAAGCGGGACAGGCGTTTAGAAATGGCTACACCTTC CASSQAGQAFRNGYTF
- few TRBJ2-2 TRBV7-6 TGTGCCAGCAGCTTGGGGGCAAAAAGAGATCTCGGGGAGCTGTTTTTT CASSLGAKRDLGELFF